There are a few counts of the clone carrying this TCR beta chain. The researchers put roughly 200,000 CFSE-labeled responder cells into plates with roughly 200,000 irradiated, violet-dye-labeled stimulator cells. Sorted cells were CFSE-low CD3+CD4+ or CD3+CD8+ proliferating responders. The data were produced by immunoSEQ multiplex PCR, yet TCRdb's version contains in-frame clones alone and is incomplete. The table records some 10,000 clones, 30% of them present only once. The CDR3 runs 13 residues. The V and J ends lost 6 bases and 3 bases respectively, with 11 bases between them. Per the germline V gene, CDR1 is MNHEY and CDR2 is SVGAGI. These data belong to a study of graft-versus-host responses after intestinal transplantation. Across the study: Recipients received multivisceral, liver-intestinal, or isolated intestinal transplants. Induction using anti-thymocyte globulin, followed by tacrolimus and steroids for 2 to 4 years, was given to all recipients.

The chain carries TRBV6-5 and TRBJ1-2; D unresolved. The clonotype originates from a human patient who received an intestinal transplant. The specimen was alloreactive CD4+ T cells from a mixed lymphocyte reaction culture, collected before intestinal transplant. Indicated subset: CFSE-low proliferating T cells sorted from approximately 6-day pre-transplant mixed lymphocyte reaction (GvH or HvG direction). The CDR3 DNA reads as TGTGCCAGCAGAGTATCCCCGCACTATGGCTACACCTTC. Translating it yields CASRVSPHYGYTF.